Described below is a single T cell receptor (beta chain) sequence and its context. Within its sample, this clone is medium-sized (0.01 to 0.1%). Its antigen has not been determined. No quality values exist for individual bases; no much larger clone is one base distant. TCRbeta CDR3 regions were immunosequenced from genomic DNA with the immunoSEQ Assay. Before high-throughput sequencing, the genomic DNA was amplified using bias-controlled multiplex PCR. The study's own analysis went as follows. To quantify the absolute abundance of each unique TCRbeta CDR3 region, the sequences were collapsed and filtered. Clonality was defined as 1 minus Pielou's evenness and was calculated using productive rearrangements only. To compute tumor T-cell fraction, TCRbeta template counts were normalized to usable DNA, with usable DNA estimated from several housekeeping genes. Clones with significantly greater frequencies in on-treatment versus baseline samples were identified using a previously published method. In TCRdb, the immuneACCESS table is reduced to in-frame sequences with V and J assigned. These tables do not hold every clone; where another copy was compared, an unresolved V gene accounts for under half, and the others remain unexplained. V, J and clone size were drawn from that table, and D and trimming were deduced from the DNA. The sample includes about 2,000 clones, with 30% observed a single time. The leading ten clones occupy under 25% of the sample.

The sample originates from a study of sequential checkpoint blockade in melanoma (dated by TCRdb to about 2019). Study-wide context: Using 1:1 randomization, the trial assigned patients either to first-line nivolumab followed by ipilimumab (arm A) or to ipilimumab followed by nivolumab (arm B). Both trial sequences were followed by maintenance nivolumab. DNA from roughly 94 melanoma tumor samples collected before treatment underwent TCRbeta immunosequencing. About 24 patients had matched tumor biopsies taken before treatment and at week 13, after single-agent nivolumab (arm A) or ipilimumab (arm B). The same lesion was the source of 65% to 90% of the matched pre- and post-treatment tumor biopsy pairs. Overall study outcomes, separate from this receptor: Larger, independent patient cohorts are needed to validate the response-prediction model that combines TCR metrics and mutation burden. Small sample sizes and reduced statistical power limited the analyses of tumor T-cell fraction within each arm. Among patients in arm A, the nivolumab-first arm, pretreatment tumor TIL clonality was associated with response (P = .04). Patients whose tumor T-cell fraction and clonality increased by week 13 were about 30 times more likely to achieve clinical benefit. Tumor T-cell fraction and clonality correlated with PD-L1 staining and CD8+ T-cell counts but not with mutational load.

The sample's treatment or condition label, in plain terms: randomized to nivolumab then ipilimumab (arm A) or the reverse (arm B). No trial patient had received prior DNA-damaging chemotherapy. Samples were obtained from patients with melanoma enrolled in CheckMate 064, a randomized, open-label phase II trial of sequential checkpoint blockade. Tumor TCR sequencing used genomic DNA from formalin-fixed paraffin-embedded (FFPE) tissue samples. The receptor's source is a human donor with melanoma. Sequenced here: tumor tissue (inferred from file names), sampled from a patient given nivolumab and ipilimumab in sequence.

Read as DNA, the sequence is TGTGCCAGCAGCCAGGGACTAGCGGGGGGCACCTACGAGCAGTACTTC. Its protein product is CASSQGLAGGTYEQYF. Recombination linked TRBV11-3 to TRBJ2-7; 15 bases in between match TRBD2. Relative to germline, V is missing 5 bases and J is missing 2 bases, with 4 bases of the junction outside any gene match. The germline V gene encodes CDR1 SGHNT and CDR2 YENEEA. The CDR3 runs 16 residues from the cysteine to the phenylalanine. Left in the record is the CDR3 DNA by itself, 48 bases read in frame from the first base.